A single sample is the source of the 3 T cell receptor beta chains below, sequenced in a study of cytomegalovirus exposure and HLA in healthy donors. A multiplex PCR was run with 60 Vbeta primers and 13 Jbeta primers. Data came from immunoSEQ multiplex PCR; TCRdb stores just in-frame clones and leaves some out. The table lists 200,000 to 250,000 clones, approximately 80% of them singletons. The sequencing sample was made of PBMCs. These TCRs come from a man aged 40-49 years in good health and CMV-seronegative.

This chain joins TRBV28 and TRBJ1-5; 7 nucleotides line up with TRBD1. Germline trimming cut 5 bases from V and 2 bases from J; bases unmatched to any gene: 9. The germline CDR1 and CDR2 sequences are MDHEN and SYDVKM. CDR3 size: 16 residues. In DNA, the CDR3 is TGTGCCAGCAGTCCGTCTACAGGGGTCCGCAATCAGCCCCAGCATTTT. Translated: CASSPSTGVRNQPQHF.

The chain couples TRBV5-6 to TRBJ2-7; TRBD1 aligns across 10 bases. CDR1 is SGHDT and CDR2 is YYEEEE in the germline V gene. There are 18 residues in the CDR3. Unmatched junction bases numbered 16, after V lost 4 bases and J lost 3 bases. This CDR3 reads CASSPRWGTGAPGYEQYF. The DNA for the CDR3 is TGTGCCAGCAGCCCGCGGTGGGGGACAGGGGCGCCCGGCTACGAGCAGTACTTC.

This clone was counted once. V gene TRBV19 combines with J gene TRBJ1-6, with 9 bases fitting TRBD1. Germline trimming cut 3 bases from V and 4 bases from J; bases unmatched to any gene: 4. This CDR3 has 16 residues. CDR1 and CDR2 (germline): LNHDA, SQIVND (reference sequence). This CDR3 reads CASSIGQGIYNSPLHF. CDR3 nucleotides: TGTGCCAGTAGTATTGGACAGGGGATTTATAATTCACCCCTCCACTTT.